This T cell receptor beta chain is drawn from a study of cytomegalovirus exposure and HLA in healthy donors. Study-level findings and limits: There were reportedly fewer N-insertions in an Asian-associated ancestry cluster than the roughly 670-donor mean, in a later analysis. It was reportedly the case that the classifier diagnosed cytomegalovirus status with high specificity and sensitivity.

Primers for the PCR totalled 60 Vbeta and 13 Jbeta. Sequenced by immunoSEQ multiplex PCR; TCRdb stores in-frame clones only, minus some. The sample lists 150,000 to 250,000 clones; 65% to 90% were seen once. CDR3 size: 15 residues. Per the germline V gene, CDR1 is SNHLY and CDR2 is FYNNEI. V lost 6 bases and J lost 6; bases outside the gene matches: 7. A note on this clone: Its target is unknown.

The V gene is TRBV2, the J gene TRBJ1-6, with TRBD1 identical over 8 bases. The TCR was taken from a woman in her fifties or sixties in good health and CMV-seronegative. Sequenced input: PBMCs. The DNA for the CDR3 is TGTGCCAGCAGCCAAGGACAGGGCAGTAATTCACCCCTCCACTTT. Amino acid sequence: CASSQGQGSNSPLHF.